Below are 27 T cell receptor beta chains sequenced from a single sample in a study of response to subunit inactivated influenza vaccine. TCRdb passed the RT-PCR reads through MiXCR, listing each CDR3 protein once. This table holds 700,000 to 800,000 distinct CDR3 sequences, around a sixth found once. Sequences were derived from PBMCs from blood, sampled approximately 5 days after vaccination. The receptors here all came from a man between 50 and 59 years old who received an inactivated influenza vaccine.

The V and J genes are TRBV9 and TRBJ2-3; possibly TRBD2 for D (6 bases). The CDR3 consists of 15 residues. Germline loops: CDR1 SGDLS, CDR2 YYNGEE. The ends were cut back, 4 bases at V and 2 bases at J, with 14 bases in the middle. The chain's CDR3 is CASSREGLITDTQYF. In nucleotides, the CDR3 is TGTGCCAGCAGCCGCGAGGGACTCATCACAGATACGCAGTATTTT.

The sample holds a few counts of this clonotype. This chain links TRBV5-4 with TRBJ1-2, with D possibly matching TRBD1 (6 bases). CDR1 is SGHNT, CDR2 YYREEE, per germline (reference sequence). The length of the CDR3 is 13 residues. The V end lost 1 base, the J end lost 8 bases, and 12 bases lay between the germline ends. This chain's CDR3 is CASSLNRELGYTF. CDR3 coding DNA: TGTGCCAGCAGCTTGAACAGGGAGTTGGGCTACACCTTC.

The chain uses TRBV6-5 and TRBJ2-5; D is possibly TRBD2 (7 bases). Germline V CDR1 and CDR2: MNHEY, SVGAGI. The CDR3 has 17 amino acids. V lost 5 bases and J lost 5, with 24 bases in between. CDR3 bases: TGTGCCAGCAGTACTCTGGAGGGGGGGTTGCTAAGGGAGACCCAGTACTTC. It encodes CASSTLEGGLLRETQYF.

This chain joins TRBV10-3 and TRBJ2-2, with D tentatively TRBD2 (5 bases). This CDR3 is 18 amino acids long. Germline V gives CDR1 ENHRY, CDR2 SYGVKD. Trimming pared 0 bases from V and 0 bases from J, leaving 14 bases between. The CDR3 region is CAISESDSAYANTGELFF. The CDR3 DNA follows: TGTGCCATCAGTGAGTCTGATAGCGCCTACGCGAACACCGGGGAGCTGTTTTTT.

This clonotype was seen ten or more times. The V gene is TRBV4-2, the J gene TRBJ2-1; TRBD2 matches 8 bases. With V trimmed by 1 base and J by 6 bases, 8 bases remained unmatched. Germline V gives CDR1 LGHNA, CDR2 YNFKEQ. The CDR3 contains 16 residues. The CDR3: CASSQVLGLAINEQFF. The CDR3 DNA reads as TGTGCCAGCAGCCAAGTCCTTGGACTAGCTATCAATGAGCAGTTCTTC.

The chain links TRBV7-2 to TRBJ2-5; 8 nucleotides line up with TRBD2. Germline values: CDR1 SGHTA, CDR2 FQGNSA. The length of the CDR3 is 14 residues. The ends lost 5 bases at V and 5 bases at J; junction bases unmatched: 7. CDR3 nucleotides: TGTGCCAGCAGCCAGACTAGCGCAGGGGAGACCCAGTACTTC. As protein: CASSQTSAGETQYF. Looking up the rest from reference TRBV7-2 and TRBJ2-5 gives the full variable domain: GAGVSQSPSNKVTEKGKDVELRCDPISGHTALYWYRQSLGQGLEFLIYFQGNSAPDKSGLPSDRFSAERTGGSVSTLTIQRTQQEDSAVYLCASSQTSAGETQYFGPGTRLLVL.

V gene TRBV10-3 combines with J gene TRBJ1-6; D call uncertain. The CDR3 contains 14 residues. V was pared by 2 bases and J by 10 bases, with 12 bases between. In germline, CDR1 is ENHRY, CDR2 SYGVKD. CDR3 sequence reads: CAISEGHSKSPLHF. As DNA, the CDR3 is TGTGCCATCAGTGAGGGTCACTCCAAATCACCCCTCCACTTT.

The genes are TRBV29-1 and TRBJ1-1; weak D call: TRBD1 (6 bases). The CDR3 length is 13 residues. Trimming removed 7 bases at V and 4 bases at J, with 16 bases between. The V gene's germline CDR1 is SQVTM and CDR2 ANQGSEA. CDR3 residues: CSGAGVQATEAFF. In DNA, the CDR3 is TGCAGCGGTGCAGGGGTCCAAGCCACTGAAGCTTTCTTT.

The chain uses TRBV7-2 and TRBJ2-3, with D possibly matching TRBD1 (5 bases). CDR3 length: 15 amino acids. V lost 0 bases and J 7 bases, leaving 14 bases between the germline ends. Germline CDR1 and CDR2: SGHTA and FQGNSA. CDR3 in amino acids: CASSLALGPGNTQYF. The CDR3 nucleotides read TGTGCCAGCAGCTTAGCTTTGGGGCCTGGAAATACGCAGTATTTT.

The sample holds a few counts of this clonotype. This chain uses TRBV20-1 with TRBJ2-3; maybe TRBD2 (6 bases). CDR1 DFQATT and CDR2 SNEGSKA come from the germline V gene (reference sequence). Trimming removed 6 bases from V and 4 bases from J, with 14 bases in between. The CDR3 contains 13 residues. The CDR3 DNA reads TGCAGTGCAAGAAGGGACTGGCCAGATACGCAGTATTTT. Translating it yields CSARRDWPDTQYF.

This clonotype was detected a few times. The chain joins TRBV6-6 to TRBJ2-5; D not resolved. The CDR3 contains 12 residues. Germline CDR1 reads MNHNY; CDR2 reads SVGAGI (reference sequence). V was pared by 7 bases and J by 4 bases, with 10 bases between. This CDR3 is CASMGFGETQYF. The CDR3 DNA sequence: TGTGCCAGCATGGGGTTCGGAGAGACCCAGTACTTC.

This clonotype was detected a few times. This CDR3 reads CSARDIQVNQPQHF. The CDR3 DNA reads as TGCAGTGCTAGAGATATCCAGGTTAATCAGCCCCAGCATTTT. This chain links TRBV20-1 with TRBJ1-5, with D unresolved. Trimming took off 0 bases at V and 4 bases at J, with 10 bases between the two ends. CDR3 size: 14 residues. Germline V lookup: CDR1 DFQATT, CDR2 SNEGSKA (reference sequence).

In this sample, this clonotype turned up a few times. The chain carries TRBV9 and TRBJ2-1; 9 bases agree with TRBD2. Germline V gene sequence: CDR1 SGDLS, CDR2 YYNGEE. V dropped 3 bases and J dropped 2; count of bases not matched to a gene: 15. The CDR3 runs to 19 residues. CDR3 nucleotides: TGTGCCAGCAGCGGCGAGGGGGGGCCTAGCGGGACGACCTACAATGAGCAGTTCTTC. Translating it yields CASSGEGGPSGTTYNEQFF. The complete variable domain, with remaining parts taken from reference TRBV9 and TRBJ2-1, reads DSGVTQTPKHLITATGQRVTLRCSPRSGDLSVYWYQQSLDQGLQFLIQYYNGEERAKGNILERFSAQQFPDLHSELNLSSLELGDSALYFCASSGEGGPSGTTYNEQFFGPGTRLTVL.

This rearrangement joins TRBV5-5 to TRBJ1-4, with TRBD1 matching over 10 bases. The CDR3 is 16 residues long. The ends lost 3 bases at V and 7 bases at J; junction bases unmatched: 9. Germline V CDR1 and CDR2: SGHKS, YYEKEE (reference sequence). The CDR3 DNA reads as TGTGCCAGCAGCTGGGCGACAGGGGGCGGTTTTGAAAAACTGTTTTTT. This encodes CASSWATGGGFEKLFF.

The rearrangement uses TRBV6-5 and TRBJ2-5, with 10 bases that match TRBD2. V lost 1 base and J lost 5; bases outside the gene matches: 4. The CDR3 sequence is 15 residues long. Germline V gene lookup returns CDR1 MNHEY and CDR2 SVGAGI. CDR3 coding DNA: TGTGCCAGCAGTTACTTAGCGGGGGGTTCGGAGACCCAGTACTTC. Amino acids: CASSYLAGGSETQYF.

The chain carries TRBV11-1 and TRBJ2-7, with D perhaps matching TRBD1 or TRBD2 (5 bases each). The ends were cut back, 5 bases at V and 0 bases at J, with 11 bases in the middle. Germline CDR1 is SGHAT and CDR2 is FQDESV (reference sequence). The CDR3 extends over 14 amino acids. CDR3 loop: CASSLRGYSYEQYF. CDR3 in DNA: TGTGCCAGCAGCCTACGGGGCTACTCCTACGAGCAGTACTTC.

There are a few counts of this clonotype. This rearrangement joins TRBV12-3 or TRBV12-4 to TRBJ2-1, with D possibly being TRBD1 or TRBD2 (5 bases each). The CDR3 has 14 amino acids. The V end was cut by 4 bases, the J end by 6 bases, with 13 bases between. In DNA form, the CDR3 reads TGTGCCAGCAGTTCCTTGTGGGGGAGCAATGAGCAGTTCTTC. The encoded protein is CASSSLWGSNEQFF.

The V and J genes are TRBV18 and TRBJ1-1, with D unclear. The CDR3 contains 14 residues. Trimming cost V 5 bases and J 1 base, with 11 bases left between them. Germline V lookup: CDR1 KGHSH, CDR2 LQKENI. CDR3 sequence (DNA): TGTGCCAGCTCAGAACAGCGCTCGAACACTGAAGCTTTCTTT. Encoded protein: CASSEQRSNTEAFF.

V usage is TRBV29-1 and J usage is TRBJ2-7; the D gene is possibly TRBD1 (6 bases). Trimming stripped 7 bases from V and 5 bases from J, with 24 bases between. CDR1 is SQVTM, CDR2 ANQGSEA, per germline. The CDR3 has 15 residues. The DNA of the CDR3 is TGCAGCGCCGGAGAGCAGGACAGCCTTTTCGACGAGCAGTACTTC. Translated: CSAGEQDSLFDEQYF.

The CDR3 DNA is TGTGCCAGCAGGGGGTTGGACCGCCGGGAGCAGTTCTTC. Translated, it gives CASRGLDRREQFF. The chain links TRBV28 to TRBJ2-1; D gene unclear. Per the germline V gene, CDR1 is MDHEN and CDR2 is SYDVKM. The CDR3 covers 13 residues. V was shortened by 6 bases and J by 10 bases, with 16 bases between the two germline ends.

This clonotype was counted between two and nine times. The V and J genes are TRBV2 and TRBJ2-3, with TRBD1 identical over 7 bases. J gave up 3 bases and V 4 bases, and 10 bases lay outside the gene matches. The germline V gene has CDR1 SNHLY and CDR2 FYNNEI. The CDR3 contains 16 residues. The CDR3 bases are TGTGCCAGCAGTGTACCGGGACAGTATTTTACAGATACGCAGTATTTT. Its translation: CASSVPGQYFTDTQYF.

The chain couples TRBV4-1 to TRBJ2-7; D call uncertain. Germline lookup yields CDR1 MGHRA and CDR2 YSYEKL. Trimming stripped 3 bases from V and 3 bases from J, with 12 bases between. The length of the CDR3 is 14 residues. CDR3 coding DNA: TGCGCCAGCAGCCATGGCCCATTAAACTACGAGCAGTACTTC. It encodes CASSHGPLNYEQYF.

This clonotype was seen only a few times. In nucleotides, the CDR3 is TGTGCCAGCAGCCAATATCTCGGCGAGGATTACGAGCAGTACTTC. Encoded protein: CASSQYLGEDYEQYF. The chain uses TRBV4-2 and TRBJ2-7, with D unclear. The V end was cut by 2 bases, the J end by 4 bases, with 15 bases between. The CDR3 sequence is 15 residues long. Germline loops: CDR1 LGHNA, CDR2 YNFKEQ.

This clonotype was seen ten or more times. The chain is built from TRBV5-1 and TRBJ1-5; perhaps TRBD1 as D (6 bases). There are 14 residues in the CDR3. In germline, CDR1 is SGHRS, CDR2 YFSETQ. The ends were cut back, 4 bases at V and 4 bases at J, with 12 bases in the middle. The CDR3 DNA follows: TGCGCCAGCAGCCCGGACAGCCTGAATCAGCCCCAGCATTTT. This encodes CASSPDSLNQPQHF.

CDR3 sequence reads: CTASDTQYF. CDR3 nucleotides: TGCACCGCATCAGATACGCAGTATTTT. The J gene is TRBJ2-3, the V gene TRBV20-1, with D unclear. The CDR3 consists of 9 residues. Germline lookup yields CDR1 DFQATT and CDR2 SNEGSKA (reference sequence).

This clonotype was observed many times. The chain joins TRBV6-5 to TRBJ2-7, with D possibly TRBD2 on 6 matching bases. The germline V gene encodes CDR1 MNHEY and CDR2 SVGAGI. The CDR3 loop spans 15 amino acids. The ends were cut back, 4 bases at V and 3 bases at J, with 16 bases in the middle. CDR3 nucleotide sequence: TGTGCCAGCAGTTTCACCAGCGGGCAAGACTACGAGCAGTACTTC. Translated: CASSFTSGQDYEQYF.

This chain links TRBV20-1 with TRBJ2-7, with TRBD1 matching over 8 bases. V lost 6 bases and J lost 0; bases outside the gene matches: 16. This CDR3 has 17 residues. CDR1 and CDR2 (germline): DFQATT, SNEGSKA (reference sequence). The CDR3 coding sequence is TGCAGTGCCCTCCCGGGACAGGTTGGTCCCTACTCCTACGAGCAGTACTTC. This sequence encodes CSALPGQVGPYSYEQYF.